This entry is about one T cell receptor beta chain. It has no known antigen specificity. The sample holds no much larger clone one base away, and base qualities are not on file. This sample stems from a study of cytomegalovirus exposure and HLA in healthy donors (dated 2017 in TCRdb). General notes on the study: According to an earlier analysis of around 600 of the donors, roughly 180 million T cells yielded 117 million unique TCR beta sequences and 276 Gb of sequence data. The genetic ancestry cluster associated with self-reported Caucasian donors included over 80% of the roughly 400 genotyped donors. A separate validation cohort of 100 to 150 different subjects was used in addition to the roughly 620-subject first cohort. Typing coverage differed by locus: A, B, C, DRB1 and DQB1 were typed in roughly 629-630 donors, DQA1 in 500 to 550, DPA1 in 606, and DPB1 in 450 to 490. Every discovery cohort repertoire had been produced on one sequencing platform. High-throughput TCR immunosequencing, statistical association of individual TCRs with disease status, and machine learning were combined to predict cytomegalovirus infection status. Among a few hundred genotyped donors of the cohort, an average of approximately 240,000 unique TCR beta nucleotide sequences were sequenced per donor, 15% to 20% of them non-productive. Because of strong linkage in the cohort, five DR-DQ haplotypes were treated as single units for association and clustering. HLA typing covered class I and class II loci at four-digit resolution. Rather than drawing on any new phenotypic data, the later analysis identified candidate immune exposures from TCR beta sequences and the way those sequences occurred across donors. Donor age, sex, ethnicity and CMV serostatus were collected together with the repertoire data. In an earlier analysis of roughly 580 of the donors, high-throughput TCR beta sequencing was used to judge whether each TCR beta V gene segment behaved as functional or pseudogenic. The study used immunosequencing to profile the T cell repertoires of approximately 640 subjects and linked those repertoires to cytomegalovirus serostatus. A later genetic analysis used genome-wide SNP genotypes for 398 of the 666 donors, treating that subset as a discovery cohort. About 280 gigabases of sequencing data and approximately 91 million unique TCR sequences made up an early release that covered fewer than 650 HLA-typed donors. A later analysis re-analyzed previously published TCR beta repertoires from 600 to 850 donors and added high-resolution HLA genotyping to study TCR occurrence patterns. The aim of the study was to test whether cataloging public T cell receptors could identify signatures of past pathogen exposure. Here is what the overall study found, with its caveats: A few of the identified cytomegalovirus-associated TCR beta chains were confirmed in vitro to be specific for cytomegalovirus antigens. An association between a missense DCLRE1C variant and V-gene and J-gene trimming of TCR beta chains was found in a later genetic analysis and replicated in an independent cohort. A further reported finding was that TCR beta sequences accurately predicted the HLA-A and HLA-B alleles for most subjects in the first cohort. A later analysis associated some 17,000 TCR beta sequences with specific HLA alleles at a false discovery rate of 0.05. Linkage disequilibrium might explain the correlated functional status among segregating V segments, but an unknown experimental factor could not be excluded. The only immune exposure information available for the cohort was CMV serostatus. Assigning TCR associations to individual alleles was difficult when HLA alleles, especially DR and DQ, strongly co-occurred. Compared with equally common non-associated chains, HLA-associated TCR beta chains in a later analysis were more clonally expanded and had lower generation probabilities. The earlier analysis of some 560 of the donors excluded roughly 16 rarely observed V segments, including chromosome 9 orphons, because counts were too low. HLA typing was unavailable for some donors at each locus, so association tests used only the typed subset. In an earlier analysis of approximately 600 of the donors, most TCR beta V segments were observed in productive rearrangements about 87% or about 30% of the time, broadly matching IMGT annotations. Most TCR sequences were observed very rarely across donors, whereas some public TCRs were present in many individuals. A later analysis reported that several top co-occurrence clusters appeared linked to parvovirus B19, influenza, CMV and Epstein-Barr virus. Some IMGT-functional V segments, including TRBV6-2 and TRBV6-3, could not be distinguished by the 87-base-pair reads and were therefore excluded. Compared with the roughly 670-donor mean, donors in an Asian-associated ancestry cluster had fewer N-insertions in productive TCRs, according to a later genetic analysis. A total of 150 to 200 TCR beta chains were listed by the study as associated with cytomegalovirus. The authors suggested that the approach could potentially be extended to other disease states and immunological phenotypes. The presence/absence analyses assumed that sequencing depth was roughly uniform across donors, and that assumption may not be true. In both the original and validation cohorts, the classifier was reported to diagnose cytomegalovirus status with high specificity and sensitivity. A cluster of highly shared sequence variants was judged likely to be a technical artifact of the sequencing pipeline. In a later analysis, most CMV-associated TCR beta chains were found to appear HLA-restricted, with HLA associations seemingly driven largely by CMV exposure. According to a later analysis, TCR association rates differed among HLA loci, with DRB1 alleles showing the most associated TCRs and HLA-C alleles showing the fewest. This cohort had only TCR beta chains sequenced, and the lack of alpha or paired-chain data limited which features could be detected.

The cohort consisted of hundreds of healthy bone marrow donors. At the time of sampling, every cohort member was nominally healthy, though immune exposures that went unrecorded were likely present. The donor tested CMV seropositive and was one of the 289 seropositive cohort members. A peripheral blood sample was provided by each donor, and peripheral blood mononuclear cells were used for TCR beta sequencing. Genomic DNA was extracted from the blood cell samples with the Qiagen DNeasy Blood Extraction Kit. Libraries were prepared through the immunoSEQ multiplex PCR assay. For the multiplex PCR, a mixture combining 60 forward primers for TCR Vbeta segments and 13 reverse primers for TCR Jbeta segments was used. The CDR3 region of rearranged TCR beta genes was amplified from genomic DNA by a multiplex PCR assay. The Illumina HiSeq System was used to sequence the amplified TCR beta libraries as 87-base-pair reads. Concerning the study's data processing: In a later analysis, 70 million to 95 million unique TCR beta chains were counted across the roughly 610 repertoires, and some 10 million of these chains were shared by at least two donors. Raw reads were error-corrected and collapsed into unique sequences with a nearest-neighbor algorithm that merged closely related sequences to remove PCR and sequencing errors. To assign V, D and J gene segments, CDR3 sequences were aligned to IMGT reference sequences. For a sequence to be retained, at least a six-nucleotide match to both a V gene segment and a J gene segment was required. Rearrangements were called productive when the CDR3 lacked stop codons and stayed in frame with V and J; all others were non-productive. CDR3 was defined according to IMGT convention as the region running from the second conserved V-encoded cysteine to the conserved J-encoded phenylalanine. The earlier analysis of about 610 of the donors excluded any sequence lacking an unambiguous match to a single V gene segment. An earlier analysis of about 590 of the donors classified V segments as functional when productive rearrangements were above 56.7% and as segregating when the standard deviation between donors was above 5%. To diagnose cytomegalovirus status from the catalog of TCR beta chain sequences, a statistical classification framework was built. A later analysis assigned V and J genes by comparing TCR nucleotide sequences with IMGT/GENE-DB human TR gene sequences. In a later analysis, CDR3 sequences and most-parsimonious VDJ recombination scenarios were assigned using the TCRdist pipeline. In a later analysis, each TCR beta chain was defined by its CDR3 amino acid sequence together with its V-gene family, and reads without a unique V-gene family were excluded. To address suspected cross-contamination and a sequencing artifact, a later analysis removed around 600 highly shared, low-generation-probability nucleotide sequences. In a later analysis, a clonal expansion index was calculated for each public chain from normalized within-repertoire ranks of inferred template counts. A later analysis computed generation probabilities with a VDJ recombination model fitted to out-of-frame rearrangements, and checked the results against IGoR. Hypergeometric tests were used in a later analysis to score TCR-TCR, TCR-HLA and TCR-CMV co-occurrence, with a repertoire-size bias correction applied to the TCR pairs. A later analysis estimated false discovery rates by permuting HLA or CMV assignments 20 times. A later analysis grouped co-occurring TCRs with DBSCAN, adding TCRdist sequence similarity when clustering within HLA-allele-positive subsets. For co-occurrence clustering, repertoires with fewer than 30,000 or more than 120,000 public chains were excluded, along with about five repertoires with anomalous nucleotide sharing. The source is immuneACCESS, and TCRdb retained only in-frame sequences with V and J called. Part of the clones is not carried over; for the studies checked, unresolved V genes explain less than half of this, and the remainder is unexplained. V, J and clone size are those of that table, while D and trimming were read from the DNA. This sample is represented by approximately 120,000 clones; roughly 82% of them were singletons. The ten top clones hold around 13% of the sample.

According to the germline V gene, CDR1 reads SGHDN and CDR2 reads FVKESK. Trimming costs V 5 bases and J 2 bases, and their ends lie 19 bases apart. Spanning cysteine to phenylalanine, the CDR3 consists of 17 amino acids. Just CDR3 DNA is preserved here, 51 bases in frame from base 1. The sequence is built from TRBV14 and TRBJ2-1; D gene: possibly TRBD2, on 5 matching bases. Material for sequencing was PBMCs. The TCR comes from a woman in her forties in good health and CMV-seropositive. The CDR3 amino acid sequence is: CASSERVRGRAYNEQFF. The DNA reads TGTGCCAGCAGCGAAAGGGTTCGGGGAAGGGCCTACAATGAGCAGTTCTTC.